The 10 T cell receptor beta chains presented below share a single source sample, sequenced in a study of regulatory T cells in long-lasting Graves disease. The TCR beta library used iRepertoire HTBI primers with Arm-PCR amplification of CDR3. TCRdb reprocessed the multiplex PCR reads with MiXCR, giving one entry per CDR3 protein. This table has a few hundred thousand distinct CDR3 sequences, about 20% appearing once. Described time point: persistent/refractory GD, antithyroid drugs over 5 years with positive TRAb. The authors made the TCR library using RNA they extracted from PBMCs. This sample comprised peripheral blood mononuclear cells (PBMCs), obtained when the disease was refractory, from a patient treated with antithyroid drugs. These receptors were collected from a female donor with Graves disease.

This clonotype was picked up a small number of times. The chain employs TRBV15 and TRBJ2-7; maybe TRBD2 (5 bases). Trimming took off 6 bases at V and 5 bases at J, with 14 bases between the two ends. The CDR3 contains 13 residues. Germline V gene lookup returns CDR1 LNHNV and CDR2 YYDKDF (reference sequence). The CDR3 DNA follows: TGTGCCACCAGGCCCCCGGGGTGGCACGAGCAGTACTTC. The encoded protein is CATRPPGWHEQYF.

The rearrangement uses TRBV4-1 and TRBJ2-5, with D possibly being TRBD1 or TRBD2 (6 bases each). The CDR3 has 14 residues. The V end lost 1 base, the J end lost 5 bases, and 11 bases lay between the germline ends. CDR1 is MGHRA and CDR2 is YSYEKL in the germline V gene. CDR3 region: CASSQVQGRETQYF. The CDR3 DNA reads as TGCGCCAGCAGCCAAGTTCAGGGGAGGGAGACCCAGTACTTC.

This chain joins TRBV20-1 and TRBJ2-7, with D possibly being TRBD2 (5 bases). Deletions cut 5 bases from V and 6 bases from J, with 8 bases between. This CDR3 region has 10 residues. Germline CDR1 and CDR2: DFQATT and SNEGSKA (reference sequence). This chain's CDR3 is CSAPRGEQYF. The CDR3 DNA reads as TGCAGTGCTCCCCGGGGCGAGCAGTACTTC.

The sample holds a few counts of this clonotype. This rearrangement joins TRBV2 to TRBJ2-3; no clear D gene. V lost 7 bases and J lost 0, with 11 bases in between. Germline V CDR1 and CDR2: SNHLY, FYNNEI. CDR3 length equals 14 residues. The CDR3 bases are TGTGCCAGCACGGCCAGCCGCAGCACAGATACGCAGTATTTT. The encoded protein is CASTASRSTDTQYF.

The rearrangement uses TRBV25-1 and TRBJ1-1, with TRBD1 identical over 7 bases. This CDR3 spans 14 amino acids. J gave up 4 bases and V 2 bases, and 4 bases lay outside the gene matches. Germline CDR1 is MGHDK and CDR2 is SYGVNS. Here the CDR3 DNA reads TGTGCCAGCAGTGAACCTGGGACAGCCACTGAAGCTTTCTTT. This codes for CASSEPGTATEAFF.

This clonotype was seen at least ten times. The chain employs TRBV15 and TRBJ2-5; tentatively, D is TRBD2 (5 bases). The length of the CDR3 is 15 residues. V gave up 5 bases and J gave up 0 bases, with 13 bases separating them. The germline V gene encodes CDR1 LNHNV and CDR2 YYDKDF (reference sequence). The DNA of the CDR3 is TGTGCCACCAGCCCGACTAAATTGTACCAAGAGACCCAGTACTTC. Protein: CATSPTKLYQETQYF.

A few counts support this clonotype. The rearrangement joins TRBV28 to TRBJ2-2; 7 nucleotides match TRBD1. This CDR3 is 15 amino acids long. Trimming at V came to 6 bases and at J to 0 bases, leaving 4 bases not matched to a gene. Germline V CDR1 and CDR2: MDHEN, SYDVKM. The CDR3 reads CASRKGGPNTGELFF. The CDR3 nucleotides read TGTGCCAGCAGGAAAGGGGGCCCGAACACCGGGGAGCTGTTTTTT.

V usage is TRBV18 and J usage is TRBJ2-7, with D possibly being TRBD1 (8 bases). There are 15 residues in the CDR3. The germline CDR1 and CDR2 sequences are KGHSH and LQKENI. Trimming removed 3 bases from V and 1 base from J, with 13 bases in between. The CDR3: CASSPNRGGSYEQYF. In nucleotides, the CDR3 is TGTGCCAGCTCACCGAACAGGGGGGGATCCTACGAGCAGTACTTC.

To note about this clonotype: This sequence may be a read error, since a much larger clone differs from it by one base. The CDR3 region has the DNA TGTGCCAGCCGCGGGACAGGGGACTATGGCTACACCTTC. Translated: CASRGTGDYGYTF. This chain connects TRBV12-3 or TRBV12-4 to TRBJ1-2; 10 bases line up with TRBD1. The V segment lost 8 bases and the J segment 3 bases; nucleotides outside the gene matches: 3. The CDR3 consists of 13 residues.

In its sample, this clonotype was seen a few times. The chain has TRBV7-2 and TRBJ2-1, with TRBD2 identical over 7 bases. The length of the CDR3 is 15 residues. V dropped 6 bases and J dropped 5; count of bases not matched to a gene: 10. Germline V CDR1 and CDR2: SGHTA, FQGNSA. Here the CDR3 reads CASRPQTGGNNEQFF. CDR3 in DNA: TGTGCCAGCAGACCCCAAACGGGAGGAAACAATGAGCAGTTCTTC.